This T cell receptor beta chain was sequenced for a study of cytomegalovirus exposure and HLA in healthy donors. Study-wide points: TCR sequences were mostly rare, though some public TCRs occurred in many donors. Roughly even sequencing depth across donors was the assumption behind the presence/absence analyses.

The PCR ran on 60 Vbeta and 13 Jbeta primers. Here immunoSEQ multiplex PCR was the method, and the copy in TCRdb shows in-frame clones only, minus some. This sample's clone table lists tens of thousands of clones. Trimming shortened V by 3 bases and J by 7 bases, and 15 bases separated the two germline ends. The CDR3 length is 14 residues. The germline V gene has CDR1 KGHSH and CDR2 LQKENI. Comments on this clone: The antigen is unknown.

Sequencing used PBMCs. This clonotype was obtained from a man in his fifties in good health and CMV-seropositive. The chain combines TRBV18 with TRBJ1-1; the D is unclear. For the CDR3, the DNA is TGTGCCAGCTCACCGCGGCAAGAGACGGTTGAAGCTTTCTTT. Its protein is CASSPRQETVEAFF.